This T cell receptor beta chain is from a study of blood T cell repertoires in COVID-19. For the study at large: From the United States, Italy and Spain came samples of acute and convalescent COVID-19. PBMCs, B-cell-depleted T cells, or T cells were the source of the cDNA or gDNA that made up the material.

As handled by the study authors: The assay estimated nucleated cells by amplifying reference gene primers. Here immunoSEQ multiplex PCR was the method, and the copy in TCRdb shows in-frame clones only, minus some. Clonal size and the V and J genes are those of that table, whereas D and trimming came from the DNA. The sample consists of some 74,000 clones, approximately 87% of them appearing once. This TCR was sampled from a woman aged 80 or over with acute or convalescent COVID-19. Sample: peripheral blood.

The CDR3 protein is CASSITSGTVGSYNEQFF. CDR3 in DNA: TGTGCCAGTAGCATCACTAGCGGGACCGTGGGATCCTACAATGAGCAGTTCTTC. This rearrangement joins TRBV19 to TRBJ2-1; 10 nucleotides align to TRBD2. The CDR3 is 18 amino acids. J gave up 1 base and V 6 bases, and 12 bases lay outside the gene matches. Germline V CDR1 and CDR2: LNHDA, SQIVND (reference sequence).